This T cell receptor beta chain was recovered during a study of T-cell memory formation after mild COVID-19. General observations from the study: Clones contracting across day 15 to 85 had a balanced CD4/CD8 profile; later expanding clones leaned CD4+. CD4+ contracting clones lay mainly in CM and EM, CD8+ ones in EMRA. Some clones that responded turned up in pre-infection memory, which suggests that cross-reactive memory joined in.

Sample barcodes and UMIs were carried by the TCR alpha and TCR beta cDNA libraries that 5'RACE generated with constant-segment primers. TCRdb reprocessed the 5' RACE reads via MiXCR and lists one record per CDR3 protein. The sample has 340,000 or so distinct CDR3 sequences; under 15% are singletons. This clonotype has just a few counts. The antigen remains undetermined. The TCR sequence derives from a man aged 18 to 30 who had mild COVID-19 (a few samples of this study predate the infection). Cell type and time point are not known. The specimen was PBMCs or a T cell subset sorted from them (not recorded which).

The chain's CDR3 is CASGLAGAYNEQFF. CDR3 coding DNA: TGTGCCAGCGGACTAGCGGGGGCCTACAATGAGCAGTTCTTC. This chain links TRBV6-6 with TRBJ2-1, with 13 bases matching TRBD2. This CDR3 region has 14 residues. Germline trimming cut 8 bases from V and 2 bases from J; bases unmatched to any gene: 0. The germline gives CDR1 MNHNY, CDR2 SVGAGI (reference sequence).